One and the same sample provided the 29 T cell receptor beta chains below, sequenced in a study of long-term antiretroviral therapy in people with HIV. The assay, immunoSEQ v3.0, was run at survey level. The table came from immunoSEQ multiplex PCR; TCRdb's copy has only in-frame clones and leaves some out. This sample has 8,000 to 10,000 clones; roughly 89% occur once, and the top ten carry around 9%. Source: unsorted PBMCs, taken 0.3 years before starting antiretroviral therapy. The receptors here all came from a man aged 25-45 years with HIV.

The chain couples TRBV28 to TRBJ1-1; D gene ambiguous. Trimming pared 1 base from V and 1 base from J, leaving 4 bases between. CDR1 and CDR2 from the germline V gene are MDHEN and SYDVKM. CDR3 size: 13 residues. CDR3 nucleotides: TGTGCCAGCAGTTTATCCGGGAACACTGAAGCTTTCTTT. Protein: CASSLSGNTEAFF.

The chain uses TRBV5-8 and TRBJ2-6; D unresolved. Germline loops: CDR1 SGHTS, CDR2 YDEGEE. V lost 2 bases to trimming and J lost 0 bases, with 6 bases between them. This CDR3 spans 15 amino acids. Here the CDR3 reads CASSFLSSGANVLTF. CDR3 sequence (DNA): TGTGCCAGCAGCTTTCTCAGCTCTGGGGCCAACGTCCTGACTTTC. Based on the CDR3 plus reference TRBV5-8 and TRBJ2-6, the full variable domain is EAGVTQSPTHLIKTRGQQATLRCSPISGHTSVYWYQQALGLGLQFLLWYDEGEERNRGNFPPRFSGRQFPNYSSELNVNALELEDSALYLCASSFLSSGANVLTFGAGSRLTVL.

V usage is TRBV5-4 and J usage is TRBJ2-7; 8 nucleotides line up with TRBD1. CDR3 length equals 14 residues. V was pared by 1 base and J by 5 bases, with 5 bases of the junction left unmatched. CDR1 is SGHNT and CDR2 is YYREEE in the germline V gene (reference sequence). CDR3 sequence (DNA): TGTGCCAGCAGCTTGAACAGGGGGTACGACGAGCAGTACTTC. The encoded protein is CASSLNRGYDEQYF.

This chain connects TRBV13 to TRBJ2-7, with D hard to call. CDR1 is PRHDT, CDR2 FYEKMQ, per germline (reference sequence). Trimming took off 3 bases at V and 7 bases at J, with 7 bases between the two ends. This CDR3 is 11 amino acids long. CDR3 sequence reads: CASSLVGEQYF. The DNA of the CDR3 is TGTGCCAGCAGCTTGGTCGGGGAGCAGTACTTC.

CDR3 nucleotide sequence: TGTGCCAGCAGTGAATTCCCGGGACAGAAACTTAACTATGGCTACACCTTC. Its translation: CASSEFPGQKLNYGYTF. The chain couples TRBV6-4 to TRBJ1-2; the match to TRBD1 covers 7 bases. After removal of 3 bases from V and 1 base from J, the junction contained 11 bases not matched to a gene. CDR1 is MRHNA and CDR2 is SNTAGT in the germline V gene. The length of the CDR3 is 17 residues.

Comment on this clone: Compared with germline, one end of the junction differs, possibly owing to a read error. As DNA, the CDR3 is TGTGCCAGTAGGGGAGGACAGGGTTCGAACATCGGGGAGCTGTTTTTT. Translating it yields CASRGGQGSNIGELFF. This rearrangement joins TRBV19 to TRBJ2-2; TRBD1 agrees at 8 bases. The length of the CDR3 is 16 residues. Looked up from germline, CDR1 is LNHDA and CDR2 is SQIVND (reference sequence). Supplemented by reference TRBV19 and TRBJ2-2, the full variable domain reads DGGITQSPKYLFRKEGQNVTLSCEQNLNHDAMYWYRQDPGQGLRLIYYSQIVNDFQKGDIAEGYSVSREKKESFPLTVTSAQKNPTAFYLCASRGGQGSNIGELFFGEGSRLTVL.

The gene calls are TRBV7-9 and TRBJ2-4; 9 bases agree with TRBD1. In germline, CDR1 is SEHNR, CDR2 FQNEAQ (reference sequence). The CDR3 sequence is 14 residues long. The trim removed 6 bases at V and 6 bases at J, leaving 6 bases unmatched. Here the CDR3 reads CASRPGQGANIQYF. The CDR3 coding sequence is TGTGCCAGCAGACCGGGACAGGGAGCAAACATTCAGTACTTC.

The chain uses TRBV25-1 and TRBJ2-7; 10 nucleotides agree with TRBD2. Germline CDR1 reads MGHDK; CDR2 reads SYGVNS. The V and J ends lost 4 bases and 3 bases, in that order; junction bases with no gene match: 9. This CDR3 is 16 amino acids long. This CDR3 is CASSVKGLAASYEQYF. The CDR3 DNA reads TGTGCCAGCAGTGTAAAAGGACTAGCGGCCAGCTACGAGCAGTACTTC.

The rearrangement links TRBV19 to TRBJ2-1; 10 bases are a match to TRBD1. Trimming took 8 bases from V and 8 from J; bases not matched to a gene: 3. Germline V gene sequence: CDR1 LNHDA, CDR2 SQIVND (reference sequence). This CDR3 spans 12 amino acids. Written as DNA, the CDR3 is TGTGCCAGTGAAGACAGGGGGCATGAGCAGTTCTTC. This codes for CASEDRGHEQFF.

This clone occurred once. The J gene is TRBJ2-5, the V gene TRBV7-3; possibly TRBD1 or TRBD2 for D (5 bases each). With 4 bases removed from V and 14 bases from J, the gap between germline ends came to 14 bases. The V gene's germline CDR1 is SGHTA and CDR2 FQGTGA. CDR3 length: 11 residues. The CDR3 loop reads CASSSSGTIYF. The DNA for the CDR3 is TGTGCCAGCAGCTCTTCCGGGACCATTTACTTC.

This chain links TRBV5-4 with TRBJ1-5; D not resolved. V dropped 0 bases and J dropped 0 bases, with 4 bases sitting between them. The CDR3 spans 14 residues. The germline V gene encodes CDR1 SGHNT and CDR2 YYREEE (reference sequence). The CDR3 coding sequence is TGTGCCAGCAGCTTGGGGGGTAGCAATCAGCCCCAGCATTTT. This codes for CASSLGGSNQPQHF. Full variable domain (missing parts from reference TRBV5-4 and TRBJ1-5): ETGVTQSPTHLIKTRGQQVTLRCSSQSGHNTVSWYQQALGQGPQFIFQYYREEENGRGNFPPRFSGLQFPNYSSELNVNALELDDSALYLCASSLGGSNQPQHFGDGTRLSIL.

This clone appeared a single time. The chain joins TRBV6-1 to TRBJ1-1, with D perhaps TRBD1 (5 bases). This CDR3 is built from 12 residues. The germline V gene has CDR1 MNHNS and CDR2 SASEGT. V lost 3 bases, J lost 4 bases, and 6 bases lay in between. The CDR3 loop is CASSEGGTEAFF. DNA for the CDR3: TGTGCCAGCAGTGAGGGGGGCACTGAAGCTTTCTTT.

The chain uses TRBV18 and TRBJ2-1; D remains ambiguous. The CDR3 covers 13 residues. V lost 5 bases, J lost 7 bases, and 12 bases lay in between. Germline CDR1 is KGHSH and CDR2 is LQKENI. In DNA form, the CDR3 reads TGTGCCAGCTCATCGTTGGACGAGAATGAGCAGTTCTTC. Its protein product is CASSSLDENEQFF.

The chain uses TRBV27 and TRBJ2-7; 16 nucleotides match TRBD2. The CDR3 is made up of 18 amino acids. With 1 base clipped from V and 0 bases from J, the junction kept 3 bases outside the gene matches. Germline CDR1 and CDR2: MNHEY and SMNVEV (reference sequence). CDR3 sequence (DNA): TGTGCCAGCAGTTTATGGGGGACTAGCGGGGGGGACTCCTACGAGCAGTACTTC. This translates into CASSLWGTSGGDSYEQYF.

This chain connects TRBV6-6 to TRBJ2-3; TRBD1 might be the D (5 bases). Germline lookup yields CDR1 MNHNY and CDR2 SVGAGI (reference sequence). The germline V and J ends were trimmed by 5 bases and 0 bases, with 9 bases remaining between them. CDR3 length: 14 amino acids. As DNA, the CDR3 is TGTGCCAGCAGTGGCGACAGAAGCACAGATACGCAGTATTTT. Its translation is CASSGDRSTDTQYF.

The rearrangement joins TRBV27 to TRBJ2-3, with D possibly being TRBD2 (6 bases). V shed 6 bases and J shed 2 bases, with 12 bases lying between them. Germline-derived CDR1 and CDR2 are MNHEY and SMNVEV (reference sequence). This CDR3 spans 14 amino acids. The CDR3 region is CASRSGSNTDTQYF. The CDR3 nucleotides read TGTGCCAGCAGGAGCGGGTCGAACACAGATACGCAGTATTTT.

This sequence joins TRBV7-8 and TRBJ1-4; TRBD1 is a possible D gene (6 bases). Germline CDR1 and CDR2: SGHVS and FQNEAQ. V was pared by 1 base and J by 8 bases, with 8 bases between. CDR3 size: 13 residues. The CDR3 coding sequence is TGTGCCAGCAGCTTAGGGGACACCGAAAAACTGTTTTTT. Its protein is CASSLGDTEKLFF.

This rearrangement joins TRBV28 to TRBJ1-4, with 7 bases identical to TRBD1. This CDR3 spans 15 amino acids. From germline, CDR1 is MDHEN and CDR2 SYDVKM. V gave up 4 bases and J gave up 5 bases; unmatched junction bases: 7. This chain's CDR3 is CASSSPTGPNEKLFF. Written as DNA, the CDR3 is TGTGCCAGCAGTTCACCGACAGGGCCGAATGAAAAACTGTTTTTT.

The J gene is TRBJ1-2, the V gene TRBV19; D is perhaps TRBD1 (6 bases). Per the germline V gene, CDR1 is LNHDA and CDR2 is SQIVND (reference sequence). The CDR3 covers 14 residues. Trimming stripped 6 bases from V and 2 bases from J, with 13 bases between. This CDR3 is CASRSGGWNYGYTF. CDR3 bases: TGTGCCAGTAGGTCCGGGGGCTGGAACTATGGCTACACCTTC.

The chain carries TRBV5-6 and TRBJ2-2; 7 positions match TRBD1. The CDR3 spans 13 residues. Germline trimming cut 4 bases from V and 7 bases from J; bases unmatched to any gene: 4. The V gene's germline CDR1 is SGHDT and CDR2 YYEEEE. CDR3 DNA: TGTGCCAGCAGCCGACAGGGAAGCGGGGAGCTGTTTTTT. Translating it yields CASSRQGSGELFF.

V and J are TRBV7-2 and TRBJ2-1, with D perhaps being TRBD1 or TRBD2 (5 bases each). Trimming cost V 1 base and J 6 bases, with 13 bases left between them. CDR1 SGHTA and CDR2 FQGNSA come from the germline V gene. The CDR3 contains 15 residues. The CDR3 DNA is TGTGCCAGCAGCTTAGGCCCGGGGCCGTCCAATGAGCAGTTCTTC. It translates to CASSLGPGPSNEQFF.

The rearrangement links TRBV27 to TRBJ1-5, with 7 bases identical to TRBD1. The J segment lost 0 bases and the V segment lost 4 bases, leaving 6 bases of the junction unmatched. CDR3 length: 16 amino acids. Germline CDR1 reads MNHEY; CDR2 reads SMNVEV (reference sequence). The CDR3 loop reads CASSSGTAYSNQPQHF. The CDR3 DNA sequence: TGTGCCAGCAGTTCCGGGACAGCCTATAGCAATCAGCCCCAGCATTTT.

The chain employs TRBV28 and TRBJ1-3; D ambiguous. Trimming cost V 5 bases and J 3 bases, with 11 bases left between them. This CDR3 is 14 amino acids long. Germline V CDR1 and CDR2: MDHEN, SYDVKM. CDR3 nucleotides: TGTGCCAGCAGTGTCGCGGGAGGTGGAAACACCATATATTTT. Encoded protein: CASSVAGGGNTIYF. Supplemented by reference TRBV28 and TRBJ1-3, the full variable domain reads DVKVTQSSRYLVKRTGEKVFLECVQDMDHENMFWYRQDPGLGLRLIYFSYDVKMKEKGDIPEGYSVSREKKERFSLILESASTNQTSMYLCASSVAGGGNTIYFGEGSWLTVV.

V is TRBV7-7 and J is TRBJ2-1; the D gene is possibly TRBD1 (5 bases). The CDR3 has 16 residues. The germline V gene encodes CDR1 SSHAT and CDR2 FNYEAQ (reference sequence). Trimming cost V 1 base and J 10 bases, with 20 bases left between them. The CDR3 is CASSLEGSGPRKEQFF. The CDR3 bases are TGTGCCAGCAGCTTAGAGGGGTCAGGCCCTCGGAAGGAGCAGTTCTTC.

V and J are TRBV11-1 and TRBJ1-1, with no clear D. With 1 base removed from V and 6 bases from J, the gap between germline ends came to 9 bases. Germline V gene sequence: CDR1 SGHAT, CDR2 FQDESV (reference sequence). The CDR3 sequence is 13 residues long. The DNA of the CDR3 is TGTGCCAGCAGCTTAGGAACGGGTTCTGAAGCTTTCTTT. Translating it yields CASSLGTGSEAFF.

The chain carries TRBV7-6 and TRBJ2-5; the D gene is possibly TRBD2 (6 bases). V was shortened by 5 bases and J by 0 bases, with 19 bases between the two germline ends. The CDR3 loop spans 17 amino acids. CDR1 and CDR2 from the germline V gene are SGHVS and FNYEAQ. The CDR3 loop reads CASSPPRAGAYQETQYF. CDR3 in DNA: TGTGCCAGCAGCCCCCCGAGAGCGGGTGCCTACCAAGAGACCCAGTACTTC.

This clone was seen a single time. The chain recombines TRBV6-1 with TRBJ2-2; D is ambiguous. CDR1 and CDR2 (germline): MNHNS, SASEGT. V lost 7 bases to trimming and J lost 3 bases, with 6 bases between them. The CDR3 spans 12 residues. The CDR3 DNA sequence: TGTGCCAGCATGAGGTACACCGGGGAGCTGTTTTTT. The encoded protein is CASMRYTGELFF.

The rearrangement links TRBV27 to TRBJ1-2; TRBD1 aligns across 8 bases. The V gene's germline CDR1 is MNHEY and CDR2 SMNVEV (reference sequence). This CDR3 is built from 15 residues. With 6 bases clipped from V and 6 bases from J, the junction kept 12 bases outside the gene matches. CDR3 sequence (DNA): TGTGCCAGCAGCTGGGGTGGACAGGGAGTAAATGGCTACACCTTC. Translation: CASSWGGQGVNGYTF.

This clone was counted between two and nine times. CDR3 nucleotide sequence: TGTGCCAGTAGTCCTTTGGGGGGGACAGGGGACTCCTACGAGCAGTACTTC. Translating gives CASSPLGGTGDSYEQYF. The V gene is TRBV19, the J gene TRBJ2-7, with 10 bases lining up with TRBD1. Losses at the gene ends were 5 bases for V and 0 bases for J; bases not matched to a gene: 10. The V gene's germline CDR1 is LNHDA and CDR2 SQIVND (reference sequence). This CDR3 has 17 amino acids.